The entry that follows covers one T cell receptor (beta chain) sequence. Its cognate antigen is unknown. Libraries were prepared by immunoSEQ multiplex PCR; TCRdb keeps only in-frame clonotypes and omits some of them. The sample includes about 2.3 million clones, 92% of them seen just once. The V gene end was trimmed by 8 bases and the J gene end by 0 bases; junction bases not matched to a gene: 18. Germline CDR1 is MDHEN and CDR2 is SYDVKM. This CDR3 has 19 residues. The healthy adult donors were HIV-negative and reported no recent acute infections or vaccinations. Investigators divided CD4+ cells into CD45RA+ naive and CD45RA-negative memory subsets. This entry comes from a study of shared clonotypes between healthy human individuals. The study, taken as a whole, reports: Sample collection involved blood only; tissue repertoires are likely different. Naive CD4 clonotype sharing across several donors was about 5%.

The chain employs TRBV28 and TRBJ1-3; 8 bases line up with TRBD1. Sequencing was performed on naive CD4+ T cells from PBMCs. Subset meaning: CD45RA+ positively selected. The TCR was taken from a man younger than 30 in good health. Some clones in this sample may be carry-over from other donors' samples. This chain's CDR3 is CASGRPGQGPSDSGNTIYF. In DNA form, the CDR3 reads TGTGCCAGCGGCCGCCCCGGACAGGGTCCGAGTGACTCTGGAAACACCATATATTTT.